This entry lists 9 T cell receptor beta chains sequenced from one sample in a study of blood T cell repertoires in COVID-19. Profiling relied on immunoSEQ multiplex PCR, and the TCRdb table lists in-frame clones only, not all of them. There are about 120,000 clones in the sample; approximately 85% occur only once, and roughly 17% lies in the top ten. Source material: peripheral blood. These TCRs come from a man aged 25 to 40 with COVID-19, enrolled during active disease.

The genes are TRBV29-1 and TRBJ2-1, with TRBD1 as a possible D gene (6 bases). Germline-derived CDR1 and CDR2 are SQVTM and ANQGSEA. V was clipped by 4 bases and J by 15 bases, with 13 bases between them. The CDR3 is made up of 10 amino acids. CDR3 bases: TGCAGCGTTGGTGACAGGAATCTGTTCTTC. Translation: CSVGDRNLFF.

V gene TRBV5-1 combines with J gene TRBJ2-1, with D tentatively TRBD2 (6 bases). Germline CDR1 is SGHRS and CDR2 is YFSETQ. Trimming stripped 1 base from V and 4 bases from J, with 12 bases between. There are 15 residues in the CDR3. As DNA, the CDR3 is TGCGCCAGCAGCTTGACGGAGGGGTCTTACAATGAGCAGTTCTTC. This gives the protein CASSLTEGSYNEQFF.

The chain has TRBV6-1 and TRBJ1-2; weak D call: TRBD1 (5 bases). The CDR3 extends over 16 amino acids. Germline loops: CDR1 MNHNS, CDR2 SASEGT. V was shortened by 2 bases and J by 4 bases, with 17 bases between the two germline ends. The CDR3 nucleotides read TGTGCCAGCAGTGAATATCAGGGCCCTGGTGGCTATGGCTACACCTTC. This encodes CASSEYQGPGGYGYTF.

The genes are TRBV11-3 and TRBJ2-1; 8 bases fit TRBD2. The germline gives CDR1 SGHNT, CDR2 YENEEA. The CDR3 spans 15 residues. V gave up 6 bases and J gave up 6 bases; unmatched junction bases: 10. As DNA, the CDR3 is TGTGCCAGCAGGCTTAGCGGGACAACGGTCAATGAGCAGTTCTTC. Amino acids: CASRLSGTTVNEQFF. The full variable domain, its missing parts supplied by reference TRBV11-3 and TRBJ2-1, is EAGVVQSPRYKIIEKKQPVAFWCNPISGHNTLYWYLQNLGQGPELLIRYENEEAVDDSQLPKDRFSAERLKGVDSTLKIQPAELGDSAVYLCASRLSGTTVNEQFFGPGTRLTVL.

The V gene is TRBV30, the J gene TRBJ1-1, with a weak D call TRBD1 (5 bases). The germline V gene encodes CDR1 GTSNPN and CDR2 SVGIG (reference sequence). The CDR3 spans 14 residues. The ends were cut back, 4 bases at V and 2 bases at J, with 14 bases in the middle. CDR3 loop: CAWIPWGRNTEAFF. The CDR3 nucleotides are TGTGCCTGGATTCCATGGGGCCGAAACACTGAAGCTTTCTTT. Full variable domain (remainder filled in from reference TRBV30 and TRBJ1-1): SQTIHQWPATLVQPVGSPLSLECTVEGTSNPNLYWYRQAAGRGLQLLFYSVGIGQISSEVPQNLSASRPQDRQFILSSKKLLLSDSGFYLCAWIPWGRNTEAFFGQGTRLTVV.

This chain connects TRBV28 to TRBJ1-3; maybe TRBD1 (5 bases). Trimming stripped 6 bases from V and 4 bases from J, with 13 bases between. The germline gives CDR1 MDHEN, CDR2 SYDVKM. This CDR3 comprises 14 residues. CDR3 coding DNA: TGTGCCAGCAGGACCCAGGGTTTCGGAAACACCATATATTTT. Translating it yields CASRTQGFGNTIYF.

V is TRBV7-9 and J is TRBJ1-1; weak D call: TRBD1 (6 bases). Trimming pared 5 bases from V and 1 base from J, leaving 17 bases between. Germline lookup yields CDR1 SEHNR and CDR2 FQNEAQ (reference sequence). This CDR3 is built from 16 residues. The CDR3 loop reads CASSARPTGRNTEAFF. DNA for the CDR3: TGTGCCAGCAGCGCCCGCCCGACAGGTAGGAACACTGAAGCTTTCTTT. Drawing the rest from reference TRBV7-9 and TRBJ1-1, the complete variable domain is DTGVSQNPRHKITKRGQNVTFRCDPISEHNRLYWYRQTLGQGPEFLTYFQNEAQLEKSRLLSDRFSAERPKGSFSTLEIQRTEQGDSAMYLCASSARPTGRNTEAFFGQGTRLTVV.

This chain joins TRBV21-1 and TRBJ2-7; the table's D call, TRBD1, has no DNA check behind it. TRBV21-1 is a recognized pseudogene. The CDR3 runs to 13 residues. The CDR3 DNA sequence: TGTGCCAGTGGGACACGGCATTCCTACGAGCAGTACTTC. Translating gives CASGTRHSYEQYF.

V usage is TRBV6-6 and J usage is TRBJ2-7; 8 bases are shared with TRBD2. The CDR3 extends over 16 amino acids. The ends lost 4 bases at V and 2 bases at J; junction bases unmatched: 10. Germline CDR1 reads MNHNY; CDR2 reads SVGAGI (reference sequence). CDR3 DNA sequence: TGTGCCAGCAGTTCGGGGCGCGGGGGGCCACCCTACGAGCAGTACTTC. It specifies CASSSGRGGPPYEQYF.